This is a list of T cell receptor beta chains from one sample in a study of blood T cells in healthy people across ages. TCRdb reanalysed the 5' RACE reads using MiXCR and keeps one entry per CDR3 protein. The sample shows fewer than 700,000 distinct CDR3 sequences, 40% to 55% of them seen only once. The specimen was blood. Receptor source: a man older than 75 in good health. The CDR3 runs from the conserved cysteine through the conserved F or W. A D gene is named only where the DNA matches it firmly. Clone size appears in some rows only: once, few, many, or a class for an expanded clone.

TRBD2	NA	TRBV4-3	TRBJ2-3	TGCGCCAGCAGCCAAGTTCCTAGCGGGGGCCGCACAGATACGCAGTATTTT	CASSQVPSGGRTDTQYF
TRBD1	NA	TRBV28	TRBJ1-2	TGTGCCAGCAGTCCCACGGACAGGAGCTATGGCTACACCTTC	CASSPTDRSYGYTF
NA	NA	TRBV18	TRBJ1-6	TGTGCCAGCTCGGACGGACAGCAAAATTCACCCCTCCACTTT	CASSDGQQNSPLHF
NA	NA	TRBV15	TRBJ2-5	TGTGCCACCAGCAGAGATCGGGGGGCAGAGACCCAGTACTTC	CATSRDRGAETQYF
NA	NA	TRBV14	TRBJ2-7	TGTGCCAGCAGCCCGGACAGACACCCCTACGAGCAGTACTTC	CASSPDRHPYEQYF
TRBD2	NA	TRBV7-9	TRBJ2-1	TGTGCCAGCAGCACCGAACGACTAGCCAATGAGCAGTTCTTC	CASSTERLANEQFF
NA	NA	TRBV28	TRBJ2-7	TGTGCCAGCATTGGCAGGAACTTCGGGGGCGAGCAGTACTTC	CASIGRNFGGEQYF
TRBD2	few	TRBV20-1	TRBJ2-7	TGCAGTGCTATACTAGCGGGAGGGCGCGAGCAGTACTTC	CSAILAGGREQYF
NA	NA	TRBV9	TRBJ2-6	TGTGCCAGCAGCCCCCCCGGCAAAGGGGGGGCCAACGTCCTGACTTTC	CASSPPGKGGANVLTF
NA	many	TRBV6-6	TRBJ2-7	TGTGCCAGCAGTTATGGGGACCCTGAGCAGTACTTC	CASSYGDPEQYF
TRBD1	NA	TRBV7-2	TRBJ2-5	TGTGCCAGCAGCTCACAGGGGGCGACAGAGACCCAGTACTTC	CASSSQGATETQYF
TRBD2	NA	TRBV12-5	TRBJ2-1	TGTGCTAGTGGTGCTAGCGGGTTCTACAATGAGCAGTTCTTC	CASGASGFYNEQFF
NA	NA	TRBV27	TRBJ2-7	TGTGCCAGCAGTTTGCGACTGATGCCCTCCTACGAGCAGTACTTC	CASSLRLMPSYEQYF
NA	NA	TRBV5-1	TRBJ2-3	TGCGCCAGCACCGGGGCAGGGGTGGCACTACACACAGATACGCAGTATTTT	CASTGAGVALHTDTQYF
NA	NA	TRBV20-1	TRBJ1-2	TGCAGTGCTAGAGGAGGGGGGGACTATGGCTACACCTTC	CSARGGGDYGYTF
NA	few	TRBV29-1	TRBJ1-2	TGCAGCGTTTATGGGACGGAGGCCGGCTACACCTTC	CSVYGTEAGYTF
NA	NA	TRBV5-1	TRBJ1-1	TGCGCCAGCAGCTGGGTCGGCACTGAAGCTTTCTTT	CASSWVGTEAFF
TRBD2	few	TRBV4-2	TRBJ2-1	TGTGCCAGCAGCCAGGGAACTAGCGGGAGAAATGGGCAGTTCTTC	CASSQGTSGRNGQFF
TRBD1	NA	TRBV14	TRBJ2-4	TGTGCCAGCAGCCAAGCTTGGACAGGGGATTTAGCCAAAAACATTCAGTACTTC	CASSQAWTGDLAKNIQYF
NA	NA	TRBV6-1	TRBJ1-5	TGTGCCAGCAACCCAAGGGGAGATCAGCCCCAGCATTTT	CASNPRGDQPQHF
TRBD1	NA	TRBV15	TRBJ2-7	TGTGCCACCAGCAGAGGAGGGGGCCCATACGAGCAGTACTTC	CATSRGGGPYEQYF
NA	NA	TRBV7-8	TRBJ2-7	TGTGCCAGCAGCCCGCCGGGTGGAGGATCCTACGAGCAGTACTTC	CASSPPGGGSYEQYF